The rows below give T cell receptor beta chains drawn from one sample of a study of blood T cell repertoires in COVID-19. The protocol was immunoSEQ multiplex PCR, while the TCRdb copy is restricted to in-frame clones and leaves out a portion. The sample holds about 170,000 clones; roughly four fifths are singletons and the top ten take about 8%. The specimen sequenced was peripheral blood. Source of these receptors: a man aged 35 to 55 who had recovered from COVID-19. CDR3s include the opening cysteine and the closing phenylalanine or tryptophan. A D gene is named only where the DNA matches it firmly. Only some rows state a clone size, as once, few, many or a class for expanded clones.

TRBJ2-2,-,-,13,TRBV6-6,TGTGCCAGCAGTTCGGGGGTACTTGGGGAGCTGTTTTTT,CASSSGVLGELFF
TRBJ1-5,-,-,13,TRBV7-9,TGTGCCAGCAGCTTACCGGGGGTGCAGCCCCAGCATTTT,CASSLPGVQPQHF
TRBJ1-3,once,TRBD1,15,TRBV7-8,TGTGCCAGCAGCCCTGACAGGGGCCCTGGAAACACCATATATTTT,CASSPDRGPGNTIYF
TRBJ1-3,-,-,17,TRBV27,TGTGCCAGCAGCCCGAATGGGGGGGCCTACTCTGGAAACACCATATATTTT,CASSPNGGAYSGNTIYF
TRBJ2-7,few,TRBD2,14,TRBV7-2,TGTGCCAGCAGCGGACTAGCGGGGACCTACGAGCAGTACTTC,CASSGLAGTYEQYF
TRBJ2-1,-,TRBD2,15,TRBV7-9,TGTGCCAGCAGCTCCGGGACTAGCGGGGGGAATGAGCAGTTCTTC,CASSSGTSGGNEQFF
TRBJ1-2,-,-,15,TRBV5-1,TGCGCCAGCAGCTTGAACCACGGAGGAACCTATGGCTACACCTTC,CASSLNHGGTYGYTF
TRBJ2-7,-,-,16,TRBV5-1,TGCGCCAGCAGCCAATCGGGACACCCAAGTTCCTACGAGCAGTACTTC,CASSQSGHPSSYEQYF
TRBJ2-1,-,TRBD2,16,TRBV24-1,TGTGCCACCAGTGATTTGCCTAGCGGGGGAAACAATGAGCAGTTCTTC,CATSDLPSGGNNEQFF
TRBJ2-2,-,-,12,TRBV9,TGTGCCAGCAGCGTACTGACCGGGGAGCTGTTTTTT,CASSVLTGELFF
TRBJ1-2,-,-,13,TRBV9,TGTGCCAGCAGCCAAACCGAGGTGTCGGGCTACACCTTC,CASSQTEVSGYTF
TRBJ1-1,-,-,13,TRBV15,TGTGCCACCAGCTCAAAGGGCGGGTTTGAGGCTTTCTTT,CATSSKGGFEAFF
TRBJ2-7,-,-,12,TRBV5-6,TGTGCCAGCAGCTTTTATAGCTACGAGCAGTACTTC,CASSFYSYEQYF
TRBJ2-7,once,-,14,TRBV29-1,TGCAGCGAGTCGGGACTCCCGCGGGCCTACGAGCAGTACTTC,CSESGLPRAYEQYF
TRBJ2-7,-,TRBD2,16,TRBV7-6,TGTGCCAGCAGTACTTCTCTAGCGGGAGGGTTCTACGAGCAGTACTTC,CASSTSLAGGFYEQYF
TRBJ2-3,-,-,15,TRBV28,TGTGCCAGCAGTTTCTATCAGGGGCTGACAGATACGCAGTATTTT,CASSFYQGLTDTQYF
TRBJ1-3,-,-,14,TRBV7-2,TGTGCCAGCAGCGCGGACACCTCTGGAAACACCATATATTTT,CASSADTSGNTIYF
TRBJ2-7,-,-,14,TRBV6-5,TGTGCCAGCATTCTCGGACTTGGCTCCTACGAGCAGTACTTC,CASILGLGSYEQYF
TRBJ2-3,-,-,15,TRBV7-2,TGTGCCAGCAGCCCCGACTATCTTAGCACAGATACGCAGTATTTT,CASSPDYLSTDTQYF
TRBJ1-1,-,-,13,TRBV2,TGTGCCAGCAAGGACAGCGAAAACACTGAAGCTTTCTTT,CASKDSENTEAFF
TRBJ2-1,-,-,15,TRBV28,TGTGCCAGCACCCCTGGGGGAGGCAAGGACAATGAGCAGTTCTTC,CASTPGGGKDNEQFF
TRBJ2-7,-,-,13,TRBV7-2,TGTGCCAGCAGCTCCTCACAGAAGTACGAGCAGTACTTC,CASSSSQKYEQYF
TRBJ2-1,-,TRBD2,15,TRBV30,TGTGCCTGGGCTTCGGGACTAGCGGCTAACAATGAGCAGTTCTTC,CAWASGLAANNEQFF
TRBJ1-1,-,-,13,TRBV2,TGTGCCAGCAGGTTATTCTCGGGTACTGAAGCTTTCTTT,CASRLFSGTEAFF
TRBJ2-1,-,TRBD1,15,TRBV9,TGTGCCAGCAGCCTACGGGACAGTTCCTACAATGAGCAGTTCTTC,CASSLRDSSYNEQFF
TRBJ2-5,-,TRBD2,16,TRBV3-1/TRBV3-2,TGTGCCAGCAGCCAAGGTAAGCGGGGGGCAAAAGAGACCCAGTACTTC,CASSQGKRGAKETQYF
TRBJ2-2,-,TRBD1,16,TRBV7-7,TGTGCTAGCAGCCCATTATGGGACAGGGACACCGGGGAGCTGTTTTTT,CASSPLWDRDTGELFF
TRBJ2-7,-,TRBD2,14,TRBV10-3,TGTGCCATCAGTGAGGCGGGAGACGGTCGCGAGCAGTACTTC,CAISEAGDGREQYF
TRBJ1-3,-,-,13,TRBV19,TGTGCCAGCCGCGGACTCTCTGGAAACACCATATATTTT,CASRGLSGNTIYF
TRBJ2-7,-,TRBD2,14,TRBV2,TGTGCCAGCAAGGGCGCGGGAGTCTCCTACGAGCAGTACTTC,CASKGAGVSYEQYF
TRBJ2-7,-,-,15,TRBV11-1,TGTGCCAGCAGCCCCGAGGCCTGGGACACCTACGAGCAGTACTTC,CASSPEAWDTYEQYF
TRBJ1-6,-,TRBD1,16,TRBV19,TGTGCCAGTAGTACTCGGACAGGGACCGAAAGAGCACCCCTCCACTTT,CASSTRTGTERAPLHF
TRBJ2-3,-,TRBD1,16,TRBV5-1,TGCGCCAGCAGCTTGGGCCTGACAGGGGTAGAGGATACGCAGTATTTT,CASSLGLTGVEDTQYF
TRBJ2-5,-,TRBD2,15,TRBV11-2,TGTGCCAGCAGCTCCCCTAGCGGGCCCGTCGAGACCCAGTACTTC,CASSSPSGPVETQYF
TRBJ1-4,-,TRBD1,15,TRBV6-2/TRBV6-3,TGTGCCAGCAGTTCAGCCGGGACAGGCTCTGAAAAACTGTTTTTT,CASSSAGTGSEKLFF
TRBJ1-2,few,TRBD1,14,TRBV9,TGTGCCAGCAGCGAACAGGGGAGAGGCTATGGCTACACCTTC,CASSEQGRGYGYTF
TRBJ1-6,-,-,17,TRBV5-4,TGTGCCAGCAGCAGTGCGGGGCCGGGAGTTAATAATTCACCCCTCCACTTT,CASSSAGPGVNNSPLHF
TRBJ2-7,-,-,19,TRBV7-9,TGTGCCAGCAGCTTTGACAGGATTAGATCCGGGGTCGGGTCCTACGAGCAGTACTTC,CASSFDRIRSGVGSYEQYF
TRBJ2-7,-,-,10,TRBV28,TGTGGAAGCGGCACCTACGAGCAGTACTTC,CGSGTYEQYF
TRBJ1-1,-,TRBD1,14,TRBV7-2,TGTGCCAGCAGCTTGACAGGGGGCTACACTGAAGCTTTCTTT,CASSLTGGYTEAFF
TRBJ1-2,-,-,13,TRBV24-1,TGTGCCACCAGTGATAAGGTAGGGGCCGGCTACACCTTC,CATSDKVGAGYTF
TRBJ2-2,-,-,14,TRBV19,TGTGCCAGTAGTATGGCAGGCCTCACCGGGGAGCTGTTTTTT,CASSMAGLTGELFF
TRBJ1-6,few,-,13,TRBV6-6,TGTGCCAGCAGTTACGCGCCGGGGTCACCCCTCCACTTT,CASSYAPGSPLHF
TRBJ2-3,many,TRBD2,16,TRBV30,TGTGCCTGGAGTTCCCGACTAGCGGGAGTGCGAGATACGCAGTATTTT,CAWSSRLAGVRDTQYF
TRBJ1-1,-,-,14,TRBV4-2,TGTGCCAGCAGTCAGACTAGTCTGAACACTGAAGCTTTCTTT,CASSQTSLNTEAFF
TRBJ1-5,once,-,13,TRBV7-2,TGTGCCAGCAGCTTAGCTTCCCGTCAGCCCCAGCATTTT,CASSLASRQPQHF
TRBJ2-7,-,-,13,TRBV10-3,TGTGCCCTTGGGCGAGGGAGCGGGTACGAGCAGTACTTC,CALGRGSGYEQYF
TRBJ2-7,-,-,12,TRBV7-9,TGTGCCAGCAGCTTAGAGGGGCGCGAGCAGTACTTC,CASSLEGREQYF
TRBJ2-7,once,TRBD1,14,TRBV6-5,TGTGCCAGCAGTAACCCGACAGGGTCCTACGAGCAGTACTTC,CASSNPTGSYEQYF